A selection of T cell receptor beta chains follows, all from one sample in a study of cytomegalovirus exposure and HLA in healthy donors. Clones were read by immunoSEQ multiplex PCR, and TCRdb kept only the in-frame ones, dropping some. The profile shows roughly 120,000 clones, more than 75% of them singletons. The sequenced sample was PBMCs. These receptors all come from a woman between 55 and 75 years old in good health and CMV-seropositive. CDR3s include the opening cysteine and the closing phenylalanine or tryptophan. D genes are given only for firm matches. For some rows the clone size is stated as once, few or many, or as a class when expanded; others skip it.

d_call,j_call,v_call,clone_size,cdr3_nt,cdr3_aa
.,TRBJ1-1,TRBV30,.,TGTGCCTGGAGCTCACTCTCCCCGAACACTGAAGCTTTCTTT,CAWSSLSPNTEAFF
.,TRBJ1-5,TRBV5-1,.,TGCGCCAGCAGAGCGGGGGGGGATAGCAATCAGCCCCAGCATTTT,CASRAGGDSNQPQHF
TRBD2,TRBJ2-1,TRBV12-5,few,TGTGCTAGTGGTTCCGGGGGGGGTGAGCAGTTCTTC,CASGSGGGEQFF
.,TRBJ2-2,TRBV19,few,TGTGCCAGTAGTATTCCCCCCGACACCGGGGAGCTGTTTTTT,CASSIPPDTGELFF
.,TRBJ2-1,TRBV7-3,few,TGTGCCAGCAGCCTGACTAGCAATGAGCAGTTCTTC,CASSLTSNEQFF
.,TRBJ2-7,TRBV18,few,TGTGCCAGCTCACCGGCAGGCTCCTACGAGCAGTACTTC,CASSPAGSYEQYF
.,TRBJ2-6,TRBV19,.,TGTGCCAGTTGTGTCGTCTCTGGGGCCAACGTCCTGACTTTC,CASCVVSGANVLTF
.,TRBJ2-1,TRBV10-2,.,TGCGCCAGCAGTGAGTACCCGCTGGACTCTAAACTCTACAATGAGCAGTTCTTC,CASSEYPLDSKLYNEQFF
TRBD1,TRBJ1-4,TRBV7-6,.,TGTGCCAGCAGCTCCAGGGGGCCGGGACAGGGTGACAAACTGTTTTTT,CASSSRGPGQGDKLFF
.,TRBJ1-1,TRBV21-1,.,TGTGCCAGCAGCAGGGGGGTGTCCGACACTGAAGCTTTCTTT,CASSRGVSDTEAFF
TRBD2,TRBJ2-1,TRBV29-1,.,TGCAGCGTTGGTCGGGACTATGGCGGTAATGAGCAGTTCTTC,CSVGRDYGGNEQFF